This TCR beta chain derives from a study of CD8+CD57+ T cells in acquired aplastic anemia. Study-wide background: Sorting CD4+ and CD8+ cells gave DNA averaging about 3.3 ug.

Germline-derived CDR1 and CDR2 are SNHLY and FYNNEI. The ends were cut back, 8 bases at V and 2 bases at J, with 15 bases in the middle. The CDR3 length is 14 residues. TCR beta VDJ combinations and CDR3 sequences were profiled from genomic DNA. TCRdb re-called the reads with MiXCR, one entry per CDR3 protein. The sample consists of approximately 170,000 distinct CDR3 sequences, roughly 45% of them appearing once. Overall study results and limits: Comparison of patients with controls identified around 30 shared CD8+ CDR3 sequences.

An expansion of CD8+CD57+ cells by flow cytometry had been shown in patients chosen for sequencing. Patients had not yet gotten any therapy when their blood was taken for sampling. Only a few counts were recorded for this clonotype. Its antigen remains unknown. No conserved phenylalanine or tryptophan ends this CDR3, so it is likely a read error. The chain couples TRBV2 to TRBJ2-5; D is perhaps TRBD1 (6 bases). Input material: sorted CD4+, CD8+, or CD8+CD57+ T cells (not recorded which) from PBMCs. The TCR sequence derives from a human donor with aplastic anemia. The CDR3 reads CASGQGTGQETQYL. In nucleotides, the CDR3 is TGTGCCAGCGGGCAGGGGACGGGACAAGAGACCCAGTACCTC.